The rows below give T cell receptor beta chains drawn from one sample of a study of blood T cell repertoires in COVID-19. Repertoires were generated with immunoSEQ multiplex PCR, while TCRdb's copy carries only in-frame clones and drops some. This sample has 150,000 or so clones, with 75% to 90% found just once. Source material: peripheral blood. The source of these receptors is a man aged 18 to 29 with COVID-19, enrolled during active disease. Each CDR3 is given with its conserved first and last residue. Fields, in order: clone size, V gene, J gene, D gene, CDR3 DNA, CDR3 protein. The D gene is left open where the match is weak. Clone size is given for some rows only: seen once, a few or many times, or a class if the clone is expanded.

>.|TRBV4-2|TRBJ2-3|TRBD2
TGTGCCAGCAGCCAAGATAGGGGTAGCGGGAGGTTTCGCGGCACAGATACGCAGTATTTT
CASSQDRGSGRFRGTDTQYF
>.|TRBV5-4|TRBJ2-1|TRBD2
TGTGCCAGCAGCTATCTAGCGGGAACCTCCTACAATGAGCAGTTCTTC
CASSYLAGTSYNEQFF
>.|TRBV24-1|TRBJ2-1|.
TGTGCCACCAGTGCCCCCGGAAGGGGCCCCTACAATGAGCAGTTCTTC
CATSAPGRGPYNEQFF
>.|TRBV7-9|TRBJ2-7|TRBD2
TGTGCCAGCAGCTTAACTAGCGACCTCTCCTACGAGCAGTACTTC
CASSLTSDLSYEQYF
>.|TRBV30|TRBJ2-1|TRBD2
TGTGCCTGGAGTGTATTTAGCGGGGCCTCGGGGCAGTTCTTC
CAWSVFSGASGQFF
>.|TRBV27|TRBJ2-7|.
TGTGCCAGCAGTTTCGAGGGCAGGGGACTATACGAGCAGTACTTC
CASSFEGRGLYEQYF
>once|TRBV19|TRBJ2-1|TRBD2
TGTGCCAGTAGGGGACTAGCGGGAGTTTTGGGTGAGCAGTTCTTC
CASRGLAGVLGEQFF
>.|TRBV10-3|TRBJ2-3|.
TGTGCCATCAGTGAGCCCTCGACAGATACGCAGTATTTT
CAISEPSTDTQYF
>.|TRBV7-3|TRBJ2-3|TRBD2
TGTGCCAGCAGCTGGACTAGCGGGCCCACAGATACGCAGTATTTT
CASSWTSGPTDTQYF
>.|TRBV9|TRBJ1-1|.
TGTGCCAGCAGCGCCCGACGGGACTTCTCTGAAGCTTTCTTT
CASSARRDFSEAFF
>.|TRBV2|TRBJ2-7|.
TGTGCCAGCAGTGGCCGGACTAAGCAGTACTTC
CASSGRTKQYF
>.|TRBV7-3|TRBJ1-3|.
TGTGCCAGCAGCTTACGAGGACAACTACTGTTCGGAAACACCATATATTTT
CASSLRGQLLFGNTIYF
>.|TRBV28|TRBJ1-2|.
TGTGCCAGCAGAGCCGGGTCCCTCTATGGCTACACCTTC
CASRAGSLYGYTF
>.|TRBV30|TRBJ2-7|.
TGTGCCTGGACCAACGGAGTGGATTACGAGCAGTACTTC
CAWTNGVDYEQYF
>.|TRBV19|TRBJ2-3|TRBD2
TGTGCCAGTAGGGGACTAGCGGGAGCAGGTACGCAGTATTTT
CASRGLAGAGTQYF
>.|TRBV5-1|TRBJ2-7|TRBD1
TGCGCCAGCAGCTCACATACCCCCTCTCCGGGGACAGGGTTCTACGAGCAGTACTTC
CASSSHTPSPGTGFYEQYF
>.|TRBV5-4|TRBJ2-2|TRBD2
TGTGCCAGCAGCCGGACTAGCGGGAGGGCCGGCACCGGGGAGCTGTTTTTT
CASSRTSGRAGTGELFF
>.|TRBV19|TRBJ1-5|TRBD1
TGTGCCAGTAGTATATTGACAGGGAATCAGCCCCAGCATTTT
CASSILTGNQPQHF
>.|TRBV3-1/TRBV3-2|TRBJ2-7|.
TGTGCCAGCAGCTACCTCCCCGGCTACGAGCAGTACTTC
CASSYLPGYEQYF
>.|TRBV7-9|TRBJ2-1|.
TGTGCCAGCAGCCCCTCTTCTTCCTACAATGAGCAGTTCTTC
CASSPSSSYNEQFF
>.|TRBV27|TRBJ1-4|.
TGTGCCAGCAGTTTGACAGGAACTAATGAAAAACTGTTTTTT
CASSLTGTNEKLFF
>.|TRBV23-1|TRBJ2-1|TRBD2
TGCGCCAGCAGTCAATCGGGAAAGCGGGAGGGCCACAATGAGCAGTTCTTC
CASSQSGKREGHNEQFF
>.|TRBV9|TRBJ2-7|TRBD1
TGTGCCAGCAGCCGAGATGTCCCGGGACAGGGCTACGAGCAGTACTTC
CASSRDVPGQGYEQYF
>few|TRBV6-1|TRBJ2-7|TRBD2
TGTGCCAGCAGTGAAGTTCGGACTAGCGGCGAGCAGTACTTC
CASSEVRTSGEQYF
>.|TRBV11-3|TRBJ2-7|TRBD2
TGTGCCAGCAGCTTAGAGGTGCCTAGCGGGAGGGCCCACTCCTACGAGCAGTACTTC
CASSLEVPSGRAHSYEQYF
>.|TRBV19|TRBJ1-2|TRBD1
TGTGCCAGTAGTATGAGACAGGGGGCCTATGGCTACACCTTC
CASSMRQGAYGYTF
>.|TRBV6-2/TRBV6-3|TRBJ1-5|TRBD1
TGTGCCAGCAGTTATGCAGGGGGGCAATATCAGCCCCAGCATTTT
CASSYAGGQYQPQHF
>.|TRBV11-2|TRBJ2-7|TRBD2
TGTGCCAGCAGCCTTTGGAGCGGGAGTTCCTACGAGCAGTACTTC
CASSLWSGSSYEQYF
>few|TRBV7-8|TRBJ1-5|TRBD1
TGTGCCAGCAGCCCATTTACAGGGGGCGGCTATAGCAATCAGCCCCAGCATTTT
CASSPFTGGGYSNQPQHF
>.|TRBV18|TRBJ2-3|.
TGTGCCAGCTCACGGCAGGGCACAGATACGCAGTATTTT
CASSRQGTDTQYF
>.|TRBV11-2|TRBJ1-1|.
TGTGCCAGCAGTTCCGACAGAACGACTGAAGCTTTCTTT
CASSSDRTTEAFF
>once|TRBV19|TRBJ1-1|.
TGTGCCAGTAGTTCCCCCGAATCCGTCGGCACTGAAGCTTTCTTT
CASSSPESVGTEAFF
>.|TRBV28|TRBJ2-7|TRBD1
TGTGCCAGCAGTCCACAGGGGGCTCAGGGCGAGCAGTACTTC
CASSPQGAQGEQYF
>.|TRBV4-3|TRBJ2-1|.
TGCGCCAGCAGCCAAGTAGTATTCCACAATGAGCAGTTCTTC
CASSQVVFHNEQFF
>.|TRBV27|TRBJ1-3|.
TGTGCCAGCAGTTTACAGTCCCCTGGAAACACCATATATTTT
CASSLQSPGNTIYF
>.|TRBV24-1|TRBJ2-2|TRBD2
TGTGCCACCACTGGGGGGGACACCGGGGAGCTGTTTTTT
CATTGGDTGELFF
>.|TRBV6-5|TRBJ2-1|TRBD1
TGTGCCAGCAGTTACGGAGGACAGGGGGCTCACAATGAGCAGTTCTTC
CASSYGGQGAHNEQFF
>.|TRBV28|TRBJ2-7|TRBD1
TGTGCCAGCAGTTTAAACAGGGGTTACGAGCAGTACTTC
CASSLNRGYEQYF
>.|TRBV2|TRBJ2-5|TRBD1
TGTGCCAGCAGTGACGTTGGGTGGAGACAGGGGATGGGAGAGACCCAGTACTTC
CASSDVGWRQGMGETQYF
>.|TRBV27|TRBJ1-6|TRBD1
TGTGCCAGCAGTTTATTAGACCTCAGGGGGAGCGGATCACCCCTCCACTTT
CASSLLDLRGSGSPLHF
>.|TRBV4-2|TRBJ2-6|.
TGTGCCAGCAGCCAAGGGTACACAGGCTCTGGGGCCAACGTCCTGACTTTC
CASSQGYTGSGANVLTF
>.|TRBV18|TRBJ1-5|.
TGTGCCAGCTCACCGGGTACAGGGCACAATCAGCCCCAGCATTTT
CASSPGTGHNQPQHF
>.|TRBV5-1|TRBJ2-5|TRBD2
TGCGCCAGCAGAGCTTGGGGCCTAGCGGGAGATCGGGAGACCCAGTACTTC
CASRAWGLAGDRETQYF
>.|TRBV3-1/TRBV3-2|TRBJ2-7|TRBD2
TGTGCCAGTAGGGAACTAGCGGGAGGCGAGCAGTACTTC
CASRELAGGEQYF
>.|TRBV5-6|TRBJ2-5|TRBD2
TGTGCCAGCAGCTTGTATACTGCGGGAGGAGAGACCCAGTACTTC
CASSLYTAGGETQYF
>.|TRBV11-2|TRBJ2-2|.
TGTGCCAGCAGCTCCTCACCCGGGACTTCCGGGGAGCTGTTTTTT
CASSSSPGTSGELFF
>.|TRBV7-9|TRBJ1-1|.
TGTGCCAGCGGGTTAACAGGGAGTAAATCTGAAGCTTTCTTT
CASGLTGSKSEAFF
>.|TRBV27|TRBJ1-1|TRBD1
TGTGCCAGCAAGACAGGGGATGACACTGAAGCTTTCTTT
CASKTGDDTEAFF
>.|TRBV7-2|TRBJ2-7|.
TGTGCCAGCAGATCTAGCTTAATCCACGAGCAGTACTTC
CASRSSLIHEQYF
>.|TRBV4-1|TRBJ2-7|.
TGCGCCAGCAGCCAAGAAGTGCGAAACGGTGTCTACGAGCAGTACTTC
CASSQEVRNGVYEQYF
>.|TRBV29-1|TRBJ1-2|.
TGCAGCGTTGAAGATCTGGATTTGAGGGGCTACACCTTC
CSVEDLDLRGYTF
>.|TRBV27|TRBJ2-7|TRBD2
TGTGCCAGCAGTTTTGCGGGAGGGACCTACGAGCAGTACTTC
CASSFAGGTYEQYF
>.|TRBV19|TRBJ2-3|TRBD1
TGTGCCAGTAGTCCCAGGGACAGGGTGACAGATACGCAGTATTTT
CASSPRDRVTDTQYF
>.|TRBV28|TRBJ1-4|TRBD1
TGTGCCAGCAGTCCGGGACAGGCTGAAAAACTGCTTTTT
CASSPGQAEKLLF
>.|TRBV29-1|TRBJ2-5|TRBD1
TGCAGCGGCCGGGACAGGGTTACAGAGACCCAGTACTTC
CSGRDRVTETQYF
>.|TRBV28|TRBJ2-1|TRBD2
TGTGCCAGCAGTGCCGGGACTAGCGGGATTAATGAGCAGTTCTTC
CASSAGTSGINEQFF
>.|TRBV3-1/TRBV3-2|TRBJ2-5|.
TGTGCCAGCAGCCAAGGGGAGTACCAGTACTTC
CASSQGEYQYF
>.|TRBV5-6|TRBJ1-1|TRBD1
TGTGCCAGCAGCCCCGAGACAGGGCGGTGGGCTGAAGCTTTCTTT
CASSPETGRWAEAFF
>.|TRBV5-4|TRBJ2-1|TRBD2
TGTGCCAGCAGCTCTGGACTAGCGGGAGGATACAATGAGCAGTTCTTC
CASSSGLAGGYNEQFF
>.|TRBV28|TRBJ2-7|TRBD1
TGTGCCAGCAGTTCCATACAGGGGGCATTCACCTACGAGCAGTACTTC
CASSSIQGAFTYEQYF